What follows are 32 T cell receptor beta chains derived from one specimen sequenced in a study of blood T cell repertoires in COVID-19. The data were produced by immunoSEQ multiplex PCR, yet TCRdb's version contains in-frame clones alone and is incomplete. This table holds 200,000 to 250,000 clones, 75% to 90% found once. Sequenced: PBMCs or T cells enriched from blood (not recorded which). These TCRs come from a woman aged 25 to 45 who had recovered from COVID-19.

The table lists this clone with a count of one. The chain recombines TRBV29-1 with TRBJ1-1; D gene uncertain. Trimming left V 3 bases short and J 5 bases short, with 16 bases between. CDR3 length: 14 amino acids. The V gene's germline CDR1 is SQVTM and CDR2 ANQGSEA. The CDR3 reads CSVEIGVWETEAFF. CDR3 bases: TGCAGCGTTGAGATTGGGGTTTGGGAGACTGAAGCTTTCTTT. Drawing the rest from reference TRBV29-1 and TRBJ1-1, the complete variable domain is SAVISQKPSRDICQRGTSLTIQCQVDSQVTMMFWYRQQPGQSLTLIATANQGSEATYESGFVIDKFPISRPNLTFSTLTVSNMSPEDSSIYLCSVEIGVWETEAFFGQGTRLTVV.

The chain combines TRBV28 with TRBJ2-3, with 7 bases fitting TRBD1. Germline CDR1 is MDHEN and CDR2 is SYDVKM. This CDR3 has 15 amino acids. The J segment lost 5 bases and the V segment lost 4 bases, leaving 9 bases of the junction unmatched. CDR3 loop: CASSSAGGEVDTQYF. The DNA of the CDR3 is TGTGCCAGCAGTTCGGCAGGGGGAGAGGTAGATACGCAGTATTTT.

The J gene is TRBJ1-4, the V gene TRBV10-3; TRBD1 is a possible D gene (6 bases). This CDR3 comprises 13 residues. CDR1 is ENHRY and CDR2 is SYGVKD in the germline V gene. The V end was cut by 4 bases, the J end by 8 bases, with 11 bases between. CDR3 DNA: TGTGCCATCAGTGTGGGGGCGAGCGAAAAACTGTTTTTT. This encodes CAISVGASEKLFF.

The gene calls are TRBV6-5 and TRBJ1-4; D is unclear. Looked up from germline, CDR1 is MNHEY and CDR2 is SVGAGI. CDR3 length: 15 residues. Trimming left V 0 bases short and J 4 bases short, with 9 bases between. CDR3 amino acids: CASSYSGNYNEKLFF. The CDR3 nucleotides read TGTGCCAGCAGTTACTCTGGAAACTATAATGAAAAACTGTTTTTT.

The V call is TRBV29-1, the J call TRBJ1-4, with a tentative D call TRBD1 (5 bases). This CDR3 has 16 residues. The V gene's germline CDR1 is SQVTM and CDR2 ANQGSEA. The CDR3 here is CRQLPGPQGDNEKLFF. Here the CDR3 DNA reads TGCAGGCAACTCCCGGGTCCCCAAGGGGATAATGAAAAACTGTTTTTT.

The rearrangement links TRBV28 to TRBJ2-6, with D possibly being TRBD2 (5 bases). The V and J ends lost 6 bases and 9 bases respectively, with 12 bases between them. This CDR3 comprises 13 residues. Germline-derived CDR1 and CDR2 are MDHEN and SYDVKM. The CDR3: CASSIPAGNVLTF. CDR3 in DNA: TGTGCCAGCAGCATCCCCGCGGGCAACGTCCTGACTTTC.

A single count supports this clone. The rearrangement links TRBV10-3 to TRBJ2-3, with 9 bases aligning to TRBD1. The germline V gene has CDR1 ENHRY and CDR2 SYGVKD. The CDR3 is 15 amino acids. The trim removed 6 bases at V and 3 bases at J, leaving 7 bases unmatched. CDR3 region: CAIRPGQGGTDTQYF. The CDR3, as DNA: TGTGCCATCAGGCCGGGACAGGGAGGAACAGATACGCAGTATTTT.

This clone was counted between two and nine times. The chain recombines TRBV14 with TRBJ2-1; TRBD2 agrees at 7 bases. The CDR3 has 12 residues. Trimming took 0 bases from V and 15 from J; bases not matched to a gene: 5. The germline V gene has CDR1 SGHDN and CDR2 FVKESK. Written as DNA, the CDR3 is TGTGCCAGCAGCCAAGATCGGCGGGAGAGGTTCTTC. Its protein product is CASSQDRRERFF.

The sample holds one count of this clone. A read error may produce the germline difference seen at one junction end. The chain is built from TRBV7-8 and TRBJ2-5; D remains unclear. The CDR3 covers 14 residues. CDR1 is SGHVS, CDR2 FQNEAQ, per germline. The CDR3 loop is CASSPTEAQGTQYF. CDR3 DNA: TGTGCCAGCAGCCCCACAGAAGCCCAAGGGACCCAGTACTTC.

In its sample, this clone was seen once. The genes are TRBV11-2 and TRBJ1-2; 7 nucleotides align to TRBD1. V dropped 4 bases and J dropped 2; count of bases not matched to a gene: 4. The CDR3 runs to 14 residues. CDR1 and CDR2 (germline): SGHAT, FQNNGV. The CDR3 region is CASSSSDRNYGYTF. In DNA, the CDR3 is TGTGCCAGCAGCTCCTCGGACAGGAACTATGGCTACACCTTC.

V is TRBV6-2 or TRBV6-3 and J is TRBJ1-2, with a tentative D call TRBD1 (5 bases). Germline V CDR1 and CDR2: MNHEY, SVGEGT. The V end was cut by 5 bases, the J end by 1 base, with 11 bases between. This CDR3 is built from 14 residues. The CDR3 DNA sequence: TGTGCCAGCAGTAGACAGTCAATTAACTATGGCTACACCTTC. Translation: CASSRQSINYGYTF.

The J gene is TRBJ1-5, the V gene TRBV4-1, with a possible D match to TRBD1 (5 bases). The CDR3 is 16 residues long. The V end lost 0 bases, the J end lost 5 bases, and 14 bases lay between the germline ends. The germline CDR1 and CDR2 sequences are MGHRA and YSYEKL. The CDR3 sequence: CASSQDIRGSHQPQHF. CDR3 nucleotide sequence: TGCGCCAGCAGCCAAGATATAAGGGGAAGCCATCAGCCCCAGCATTTT.

This sequence joins TRBV7-3 and TRBJ2-1, with 13 bases lining up with TRBD2. The CDR3 has 16 amino acids. CDR1 is SGHTA, CDR2 FQGTGA, per germline. V was clipped by 6 bases and J by 5 bases; unmatched bases: 7. The chain's CDR3 is CASSTAGTSGNNEQFF. The CDR3 nucleotides are TGTGCCAGCAGTACCGCCGGGACTAGCGGGAACAATGAGCAGTTCTTC.

This chain uses TRBV30 with TRBJ2-1, with a possible D match to TRBD2 (6 bases). This CDR3 contains 13 residues. V shed 3 bases and J shed 7 bases, with 13 bases lying between them. Germline loops: CDR1 GTSNPN, CDR2 SVGIG (reference sequence). The CDR3 here is CAWSEGLVNEQFF. The DNA of the CDR3 is TGTGCCTGGAGCGAGGGACTTGTGAATGAGCAGTTCTTC.

This chain connects TRBV7-2 to TRBJ2-5; 8 bases line up with TRBD1. In germline, CDR1 is SGHTA, CDR2 FQGNSA. Germline trimming cut 4 bases from V and 5 bases from J; bases unmatched to any gene: 9. CDR3 size: 15 residues. The CDR3 spells CASSSLTGDDETQYF. CDR3 DNA: TGTGCCAGCAGCTCGCTGACAGGGGACGACGAGACCCAGTACTTC.

This clone was found once. V and J are TRBV6-6 and TRBJ1-1; D is unresolved. Trimming pared 4 bases from V and 3 bases from J, leaving 12 bases between. CDR3 length equals 14 residues. CDR1 is MNHNY and CDR2 is SVGAGI in the germline V gene (reference sequence). In DNA, the CDR3 is TGTGCCAGCAGTTTGACCGGGGAGTACACTGAAGCTTTCTTT. Its protein product is CASSLTGEYTEAFF.

CDR3 loop: CASSPGQGGNTIYF. For the CDR3, the DNA is TGTGCCAGCAGCCCTGGACAGGGTGGAAACACCATATATTTT. This sequence joins TRBV5-4 and TRBJ1-3; 8 nucleotides line up with TRBD1. Per germline, CDR1 SGHNT and CDR2 YYREEE (reference sequence). This CDR3 is 14 amino acids long. After removal of 4 bases from V and 3 bases from J, the junction contained 3 bases not matched to a gene.

V usage is TRBV28 and J usage is TRBJ2-1; 8 nucleotides agree with TRBD2. The V gene's germline CDR1 is MDHEN and CDR2 SYDVKM. The CDR3 contains 15 residues. After removal of 7 bases from V and 8 bases from J, the junction contained 13 bases not matched to a gene. The DNA for the CDR3 is TGTGCCAGCAAGGCTAGCGGGTGGGGATGGGATGAGCAGTTCTTC. It translates to CASKASGWGWDEQFF.

The V and J genes are TRBV6-5 and TRBJ2-1, with 9 bases matching TRBD1. CDR1 and CDR2 from the germline V gene are MNHEY and SVGAGI. Losses at the gene ends were 7 bases for V and 11 bases for J; bases not matched to a gene: 9. The CDR3 loop spans 13 amino acids. The DNA for the CDR3 is TGTGCCAGCACTCCGGGACAGGGAGTGAAGCAGTTCTTC. Residues: CASTPGQGVKQFF.

V is TRBV6-1 and J is TRBJ2-7; 10 bases match TRBD1. Germline assignment: CDR1 MNHNS and CDR2 SASEGT. The V gene end was trimmed by 2 bases and the J gene end by 5 bases; junction bases not matched to a gene: 24. This CDR3 comprises 21 residues. The CDR3 bases are TGTGCCAGCAGTGAAAGGGGCGTGGAGGGGACAGGGGTCCTCCTAGTCAACGAGCAGTACTTC. Its translation: CASSERGVEGTGVLLVNEQYF.

This chain connects TRBV20-1 to TRBJ2-7, with 8 nucleotides matching TRBD1. The CDR3 is made up of 13 amino acids. CDR1 and CDR2 from the germline V gene are DFQATT and SNEGSKA (reference sequence). The junction had 5 bases not matched to a gene; V was cut back by 3 bases and J by 4 bases. The DNA of the CDR3 is TGCAGTGCTAGTAGGACAGGGTTATACGAGCAGTACTTC. Translated: CSASRTGLYEQYF.

The genes are TRBV19 and TRBJ1-2, with D possibly matching TRBD1 (5 bases). The germline CDR1 and CDR2 sequences are LNHDA and SQIVND (reference sequence). This CDR3 has 15 residues. V shed 7 bases and J shed 1 base, with 16 bases lying between them. The CDR3 DNA reads as TGTGCCAGTACCCCCTCTGGGCAGGGTAACTATGGCTACACCTTC. Translated, it gives CASTPSGQGNYGYTF. The full variable domain, rest sourced from reference TRBV19 and TRBJ1-2, is DGGITQSPKYLFRKEGQNVTLSCEQNLNHDAMYWYRQDPGQGLRLIYYSQIVNDFQKGDIAEGYSVSREKKESFPLTVTSAQKNPTAFYLCASTPSGQGNYGYTFGSGTRLTVV.

This chain links TRBV25-1 with TRBJ1-1, with a tentative D call TRBD1 (6 bases). The V gene's germline CDR1 is MGHDK and CDR2 SYGVNS. With 4 bases removed from V and 6 bases from J, the gap between germline ends came to 15 bases. This CDR3 is 14 amino acids long. The CDR3 DNA sequence: TGTGCCAGCAGTGGGGAACCGGGACACCCTGAAGCTTTCTTT. Its translation is CASSGEPGHPEAFF.

The V gene is TRBV11-2, the J gene TRBJ1-1; TRBD1 matches at 7 bases. The V gene's germline CDR1 is SGHAT and CDR2 FQNNGV. The CDR3 totals 15 residues. V lost 3 bases and J lost 0; bases outside the gene matches: 4. The CDR3 reads CASSFEGAVNTEAFF. The CDR3 bases are TGTGCCAGCAGCTTCGAGGGGGCAGTGAACACTGAAGCTTTCTTT.

The chain employs TRBV9 and TRBJ2-7, with D perhaps matching TRBD2 (6 bases). Germline values: CDR1 SGDLS, CDR2 YYNGEE. Between the trimmed V and J ends, which lost 0 bases and 5 bases, there was a span of 15 bases. The CDR3 sequence is 15 residues long. CDR3 nucleotide sequence: TGTGCCAGCAGCGTAGGATGGGGCGGGGTGGACGAGCAGTACTTC. Protein: CASSVGWGGVDEQYF.

The rearrangement uses TRBV30 and TRBJ2-1, with a tentative D call TRBD2 (7 bases). The CDR3 loop spans 14 amino acids. The germline V gene encodes CDR1 GTSNPN and CDR2 SVGIG (reference sequence). Trimming pared 0 bases from V and 6 bases from J, leaving 12 bases between. The CDR3 loop reads CAWSVGGGPNEQFF. CDR3 in DNA: TGTGCCTGGAGTGTGGGCGGGGGCCCCAATGAGCAGTTCTTC.

The genes are TRBV19 and TRBJ1-1; weak D call: TRBD1 (5 bases). V lost 7 bases and J 6 bases, leaving 15 bases between the germline ends. CDR3 length: 13 residues. CDR1 LNHDA and CDR2 SQIVND come from the germline V gene (reference sequence). CDR3 DNA: TGTGCCAGTACCCAAAACCAGGGCTCTGAAGCTTTCTTT. As protein: CASTQNQGSEAFF.

The V call is TRBV7-8, the J call TRBJ2-2, with D maybe TRBD2 (5 bases). Germline V gene lookup returns CDR1 SGHVS and CDR2 FQNEAQ. The CDR3 extends over 16 amino acids. V was shortened by 1 base and J by 5 bases, with 14 bases between the two germline ends. As DNA, the CDR3 is TGTGCCAGCAGCTTAGAGATCATAGCGTCTACCGGGGAGCTGTTTTTT. Translating gives CASSLEIIASTGELFF.

This clone has just one count. Here the CDR3 reads CASSPTTGLSEAFF. In DNA form, the CDR3 reads TGTGCCAGCAGCCCCACGACAGGGTTATCGGAAGCTTTCTTT. V and J are TRBV5-6 and TRBJ1-1, with TRBD1 identical over 7 bases. The CDR3 runs 14 residues. The V segment lost 4 bases and the J segment 8 bases; nucleotides outside the gene matches: 11. Per the germline V gene, CDR1 is SGHDT and CDR2 is YYEEEE.

In this sample, this clone turned up once. V and J are TRBV7-2 and TRBJ1-2; TRBD1 matches 7 bases. V trimming: 2 bases; J trimming: 3 bases; junction bases outside the gene matches: 3. Germline assignment: CDR1 SGHTA and CDR2 FQGNSA. The CDR3 runs 14 residues. The CDR3 sequence: CASSLLQGDYGYTF. For the CDR3, the DNA is TGTGCCAGCAGCTTATTGCAGGGGGACTATGGCTACACCTTC.

The V gene is TRBV4-3, the J gene TRBJ1-2; D possibly corresponds to TRBD1 (5 bases). Trimming took 2 bases from V and 2 from J, leaving 15 bases between them. The CDR3 is made up of 16 amino acids. Germline CDR1 and CDR2: LGHNA and YSLEER. The CDR3 region is CASSQTPGGVNYGYTF. The CDR3, as DNA: TGCGCCAGCAGCCAAACACCCGGAGGGGTCAACTATGGCTACACCTTC.

The genes are TRBV28 and TRBJ1-3; 7 bases map to TRBD1. V shed 5 bases and J 3 bases; nucleotides not matched to a gene: 4. The CDR3 runs 14 residues. Germline V CDR1 and CDR2: MDHEN, SYDVKM. CDR3 in amino acids: CASSKGAYGNTIYF. The DNA for the CDR3 is TGTGCCAGCAGTAAGGGGGCATATGGAAACACCATATATTTT.